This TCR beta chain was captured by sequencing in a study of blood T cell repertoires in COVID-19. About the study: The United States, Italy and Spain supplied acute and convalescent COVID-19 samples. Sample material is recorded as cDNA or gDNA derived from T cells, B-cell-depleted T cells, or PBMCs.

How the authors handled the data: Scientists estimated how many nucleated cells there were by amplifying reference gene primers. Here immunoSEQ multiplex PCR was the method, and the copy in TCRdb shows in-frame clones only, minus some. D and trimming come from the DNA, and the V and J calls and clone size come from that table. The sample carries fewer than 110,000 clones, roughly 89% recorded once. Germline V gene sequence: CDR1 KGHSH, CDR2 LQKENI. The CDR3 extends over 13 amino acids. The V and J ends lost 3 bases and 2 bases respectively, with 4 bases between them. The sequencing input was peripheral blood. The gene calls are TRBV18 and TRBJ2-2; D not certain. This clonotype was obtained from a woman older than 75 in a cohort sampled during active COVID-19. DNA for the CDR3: TGTGCCAGCTCACCGAGTAACACCGGGGAGCTGTTTTTT. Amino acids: CASSPSNTGELFF.